This record concerns one T cell receptor (beta chain) sequence. Its antigen is not known. This specimen comes from a study of post-analysis software for immune sequencing data. Study observations and caveats: Comparison with controls showed significantly lower normalized Chao1 diversity in multiple sclerosis patients. Patients carried 4 or 5 TRBV segments more frequently than controls did, and TRBV5-6, TRBV5-1 and TRBV20-1 were among them.

Unique-molecular-identifier-tagged TCR beta cDNA libraries were used. TCRdb reanalysed the PCR reads using MiXCR and keeps one entry per CDR3 protein. The sample includes about 400,000 distinct CDR3 sequences, roughly 30% of them seen just once. Trimming removed 4 bases from V and 3 bases from J, with 15 bases in between. Per the germline V gene, CDR1 is SGHRS and CDR2 is YFSETQ. This CDR3 is built from 15 residues. The TCR sequence derives from a girl aged 10-17 years with multiple sclerosis. Sequencing used blood. V gene TRBV5-1 combines with J gene TRBJ2-3; D might be TRBD2 (6 bases). The CDR3 loop reads CASSPGESRTDTQYF. The CDR3 DNA sequence: TGCGCCAGCAGCCCGGGGGAGTCTAGGACAGATACGCAGTATTTT.